This is a list of T cell receptor beta chains from one sample in a study of tumor-infiltrating lymphocytes in primary liver carcinoma. Using its own MiXCR run on the multiplex PCR reads, TCRdb lists one record per CDR3 protein. The sample carries approximately 42,000 distinct CDR3 sequences, roughly 74% recorded once. The sample was tumor-adjacent normal liver tissue. The receptors here all came from a woman between 25 and 40 years old with primary liver carcinoma and hepatitis B virus infection. The CDR3 runs from the conserved cysteine through the conserved F or W. The D gene is left open where the match is weak. The listing skips clone size in some rows; elsewhere it reads once, few, many or a size class.

NA,NA,TRBJ2-7,TRBV6-2/TRBV6-3,TGTGCCAGCAGCTACTCGAAGGTAGTATGGCACTACGAGCAGTACTTC,CASSYSKVVWHYEQYF
NA,NA,TRBJ1-1,TRBV6-2/TRBV6-3,TGTGCCAGCAGTTACCCCAAGGCAGGTCGGAGTGAAGCTTTCTTT,CASSYPKAGRSEAFF
NA,NA,TRBJ2-7,TRBV11-2,TGTGCTAGCAGCTTATGGGGCGGGGTTTACAAGCAGTATTTC,CASSLWGGVYKQYF
NA,many,TRBJ2-6,TRBV5-6,TGTGCCAGCAGCTTGGCTCCAGGGGCTGGGGCCAACGTCCTGACTTTC,CASSLAPGAGANVLTF
TRBD1,NA,TRBJ1-5,TRBV5-5,TGTGCCATCAGCCAGGACAGGGGGATTCATCAGCCACAGCATTTT,CAISQDRGIHQPQHF
NA,NA,TRBJ2-1,TRBV20-1,TGCAGTACTAGAGATTTGACGGCGGGACGGACCGACAATGAGCAGTTCTTC,CSTRDLTAGRTDNEQFF
NA,NA,TRBJ2-7,TRBV6-6,TGTGCCAGCAGTAACGTGGGAAGCTACGAGCAGTACTTC,CASSNVGSYEQYF
NA,NA,TRBJ2-7,TRBV11-2,TGTGCCAGCAGCTCCTACAGCTACGAGCAATACTTC,CASSSYSYEQYF
NA,NA,TRBJ2-2,TRBV4-3,TGCGCCAGTAGCCAAGAACTGGGTGGCACCGGGGGGCTGTTTTTT,CASSQELGGTGGLFF
NA,NA,TRBJ2-1,TRBV4-3,TGCGCCAGCAACCCGAATGGCGGGCTAGTGGGAGGAAGTGAGCAGTTCTTC,CASNPNGGLVGGSEQFF
NA,NA,TRBJ2-1,TRBV6-5,TGTGCCAGCAGTTTAGGAATGCAAAGACTCAATGAGCAGTTCTTC,CASSLGMQRLNEQFF
TRBD1,many,TRBJ2-4,TRBV12-3/TRBV12-4,TGTGCCAGCACCATGGGGGTCGGGACAGGGACGAAAAACATTCAGTACTTC,CASTMGVGTGTKNIQYF
NA,many,TRBJ2-5,TRBV11-1,TGTGCCAGCAGCTTAGCAGGGCGCGAAGAGACCCAGTACTTC,CASSLAGREETQYF
NA,NA,TRBJ1-1,TRBV6-5,TGTGCCAGCAGTCACTCGGCGTCAGGGAACTTGGAAGCTTTCTTT,CASSHSASGNLEAFF
NA,NA,TRBJ2-2,TRBV7-8,TGTGCCAGCAGCTTACAAGGGCTCTCGGCCGGGGAGCTGTTTTTT,CASSLQGLSAGELFF
NA,NA,TRBJ1-2,TRBV6-1,TGTGCCAGCAGTACCTTCGAGCAGGGAGGCTATGGCTACACCTTC,CASSTFEQGGYGYTF
NA,NA,TRBJ1-3,TRBV12-5,TGTGCTAATGGTGGTGGAATCTCTGGATACACCATATATTTT,CANGGGISGYTIYF
NA,few,TRBJ2-7,TRBV29-1,TGCAGCGTTGTGGAAAGGATCGAGCAGTACTTC,CSVVERIEQYF
TRBD2,once,TRBJ2-3,TRBV11-2,TGTGCCAGCAGCCATCGAGGGAGCGGGAACTTCACAGATACGCAATATTTT,CASSHRGSGNFTDTQYF
NA,NA,TRBJ2-4,TRBV6-5,TGTGCCAGCAGTATGTCCCTACGGGACACTCAGTACTTC,CASSMSLRDTQYF
NA,NA,TRBJ2-1,TRBV7-8,TGTGCCAGCACCCCCCCTCGGGGCGGAGGCTACAATGAGACGTTCTTC,CASTPPRGGGYNETFF
NA,NA,TRBJ2-6,TRBV5-8,TGTGCCGGCACCATGACGGGCTTCTTTGGGGCCAACGTACTGACTTTC,CAGTMTGFFGANVLTF
TRBD2,once,TRBJ2-1,TRBV11-3,TGTGCCGGCATCCGACTAGCGGGGGGGGGGCATGAGCAGTTCTTC,CAGIRLAGGGHEQFF
TRBD2,NA,TRBJ2-1,TRBV4-2,TGTGCCAGCAGACAGGAGGGCGGGGGGCCCTACAATGAGCAGTTCTTC,CASRQEGGGPYNEQFF
NA,NA,TRBJ1-1,TRBV2,TGTGCCAGCAGTGAAGCCAGGGAGACTGAAGCTTTCTTT,CASSEARETEAFF
NA,NA,TRBJ2-5,TRBV14,TGCGCCAGCAGCCAAGAGAGGTCTTCCCAAGAGACCCAGTACTTC,CASSQERSSQETQYF
NA,NA,TRBJ2-3,TRBV11-2,TGTGCCAGCAGTCGCATGGGGGACCTAAGCACAGATACGCGCTATTTT,CASSRMGDLSTDTRYF
NA,NA,TRBJ2-1,TRBV4-3,TGCACCAGCAGCCAGTTTTGGAGGAAATACAATGAGCAGTTCTTC,CTSSQFWRKYNEQFF
NA,NA,TRBJ2-7,TRBV5-1,TGCGCCAGCAGCTGGGACAATGGCTACGAGCAGTACTTC,CASSWDNGYEQYF
NA,NA,TRBJ2-1,TRBV10-2,TGCGCCAGCAGTGAGCCCTACAATGAGCAATTCTTC,CASSEPYNEQFF
NA,NA,TRBJ2-6,TRBV5-5,TGTGTCAGTAGCTTACTGGGGGCCGCTTCTGGTGCCAACGTCCTGACTTTC,CVSSLLGAASGANVLTF
NA,NA,TRBJ1-4,TRBV5-4,TGTGCCAGTAGCGCCAACCGGGGCCTTAGTGAAAAACTGTTTTTT,CASSANRGLSEKLFF
NA,NA,TRBJ2-1,TRBV11-2,TGTGCCGGCAGCCTTGGTATATCGACCTACAATGAGCAGTTCTTC,CAGSLGISTYNEQFF
TRBD1,NA,TRBJ2-1,TRBV11-1,TGTGTCGGCAGCTTGGGACAGGACGCTCACAATGAGCAGTTCTTC,CVGSLGQDAHNEQFF
NA,NA,TRBJ2-1,TRBV4-3,TGCGCCAGAAGCCACACAAAGTTGGTCAATGAACAGTTCTTC,CARSHTKLVNEQFF
NA,NA,TRBJ2-3,TRBV29-1,TGCAGCGTCATGCCGAGCAGAGATACGCAGTATTTT,CSVMPSRDTQYF
NA,NA,TRBJ2-1,TRBV6-2/TRBV6-3,TGTGCCAGCAGTTCCAGGATAGAGAGCAATGAGCAGTTCTTC,CASSSRIESNEQFF
NA,NA,TRBJ2-1,TRBV29-1,TGCAGCGTCAAAGAAAGGGGACGGGAGCAGTTCTTC,CSVKERGREQFF
NA,NA,TRBJ2-7,TRBV11-1,TGTACCAACAGCTTAGTTACTGGGATCTACGAGCAGTACTTC,CTNSLVTGIYEQYF
NA,once,TRBJ2-7,TRBV11-2,TGTGCCGGCAGCCTAGATCGTGCCAGGGCATACGAGCAGTACTTC,CAGSLDRARAYEQYF
NA,once,TRBJ1-4,TRBV20-1,TGCAGTGCCGACCATGTAACTAATGAAAAACTGTTTTTT,CSADHVTNEKLFF